This paragraph reports one T cell receptor (beta chain). This CDR3 region has 16 residues. V was cut by 2 bases and J by 0 bases, with 8 bases left in between. The germline CDR1 and CDR2 sequences are SEHNR and FQNEAQ (reference sequence). These data are taken from a study of CD8 T cells in Susac syndrome. Random hexamers were used to reverse transcribe 0.5 to 1 ug of RNA. Each CDR3 protein is one row after TCRdb ran MiXCR on the immunoSEQ multiplex PCR reads. The repertoire holds about 170,000 distinct CDR3 sequences, with around 96% as singletons. Sequencing used CD4+ T cells from PBMCs. V is TRBV7-9 and J is TRBJ2-6, with D hard to call. This TCR came from a human donor with Susac syndrome. The chain's CDR3 is CASSLTVHSGANVLTF. CDR3 nucleotide sequence: TGTGCCAGCAGCTTAACAGTACACTCTGGGGCCAACGTCCTGACTTTC.